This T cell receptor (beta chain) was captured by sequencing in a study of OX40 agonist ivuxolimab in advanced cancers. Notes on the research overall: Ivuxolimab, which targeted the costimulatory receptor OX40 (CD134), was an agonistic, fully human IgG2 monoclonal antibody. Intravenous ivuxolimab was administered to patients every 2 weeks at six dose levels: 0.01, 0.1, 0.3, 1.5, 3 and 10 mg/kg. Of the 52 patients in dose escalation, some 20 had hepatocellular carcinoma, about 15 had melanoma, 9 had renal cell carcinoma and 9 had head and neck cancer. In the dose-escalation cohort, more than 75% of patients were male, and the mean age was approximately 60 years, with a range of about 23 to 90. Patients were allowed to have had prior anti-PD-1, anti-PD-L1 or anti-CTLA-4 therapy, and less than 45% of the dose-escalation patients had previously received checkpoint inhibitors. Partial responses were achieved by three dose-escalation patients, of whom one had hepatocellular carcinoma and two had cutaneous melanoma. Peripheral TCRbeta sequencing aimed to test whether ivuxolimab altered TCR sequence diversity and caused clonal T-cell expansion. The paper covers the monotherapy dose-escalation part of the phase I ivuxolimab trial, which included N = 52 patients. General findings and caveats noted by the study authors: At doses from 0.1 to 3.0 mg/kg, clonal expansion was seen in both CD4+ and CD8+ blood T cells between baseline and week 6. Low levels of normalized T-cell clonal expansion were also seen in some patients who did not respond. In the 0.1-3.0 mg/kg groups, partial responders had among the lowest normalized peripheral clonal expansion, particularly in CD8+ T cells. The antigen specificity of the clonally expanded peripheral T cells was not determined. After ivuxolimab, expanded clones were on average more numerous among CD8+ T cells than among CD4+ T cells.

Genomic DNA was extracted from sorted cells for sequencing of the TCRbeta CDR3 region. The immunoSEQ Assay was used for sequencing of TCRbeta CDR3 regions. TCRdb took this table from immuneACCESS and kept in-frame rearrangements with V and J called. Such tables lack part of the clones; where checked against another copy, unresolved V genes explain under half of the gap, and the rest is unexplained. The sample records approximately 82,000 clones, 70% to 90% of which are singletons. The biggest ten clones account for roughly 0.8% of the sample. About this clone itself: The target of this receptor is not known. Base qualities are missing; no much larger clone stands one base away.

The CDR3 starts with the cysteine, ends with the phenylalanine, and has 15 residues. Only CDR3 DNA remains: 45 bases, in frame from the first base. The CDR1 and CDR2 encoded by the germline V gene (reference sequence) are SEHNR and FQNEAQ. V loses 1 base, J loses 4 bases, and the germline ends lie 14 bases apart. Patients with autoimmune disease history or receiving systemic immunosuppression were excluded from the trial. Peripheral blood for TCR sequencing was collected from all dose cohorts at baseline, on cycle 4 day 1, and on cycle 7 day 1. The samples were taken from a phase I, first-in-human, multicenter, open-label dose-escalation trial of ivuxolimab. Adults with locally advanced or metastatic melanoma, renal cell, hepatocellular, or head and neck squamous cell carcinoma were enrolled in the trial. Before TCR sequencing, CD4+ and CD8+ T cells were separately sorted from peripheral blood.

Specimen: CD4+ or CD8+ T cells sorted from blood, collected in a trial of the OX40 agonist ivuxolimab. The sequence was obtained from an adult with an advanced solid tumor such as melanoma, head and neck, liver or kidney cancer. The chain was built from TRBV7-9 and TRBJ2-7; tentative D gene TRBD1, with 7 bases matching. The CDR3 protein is CASSLVGRGRYEQYF. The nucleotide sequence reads TGTGCCAGCAGCTTAGTGGGCAGGGGGAGGTACGAGCAGTACTTC.